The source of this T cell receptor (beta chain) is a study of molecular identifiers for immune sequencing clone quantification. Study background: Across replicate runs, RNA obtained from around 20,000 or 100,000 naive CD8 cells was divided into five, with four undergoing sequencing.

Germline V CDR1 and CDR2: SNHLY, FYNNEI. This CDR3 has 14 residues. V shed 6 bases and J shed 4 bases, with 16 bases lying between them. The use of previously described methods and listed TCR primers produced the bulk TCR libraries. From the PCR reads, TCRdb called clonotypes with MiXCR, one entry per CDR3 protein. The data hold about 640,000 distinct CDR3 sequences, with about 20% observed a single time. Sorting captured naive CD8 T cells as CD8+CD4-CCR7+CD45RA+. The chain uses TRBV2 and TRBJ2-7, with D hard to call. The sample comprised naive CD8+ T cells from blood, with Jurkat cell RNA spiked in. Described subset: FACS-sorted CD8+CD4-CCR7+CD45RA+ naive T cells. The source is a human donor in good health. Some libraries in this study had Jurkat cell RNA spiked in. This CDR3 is CASSSDFVRYEQYF. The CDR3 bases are TGTGCCAGCAGCAGCGACTTTGTGAGGTACGAGCAGTACTTC.